This TCR beta chain was identified in a study of blood T cell repertoires in COVID-19. The V segment lost 3 bases and the J segment 7 bases; nucleotides outside the gene matches: 5. CDR1 is MDHEN, CDR2 SYDVKM, per germline. This CDR3 contains 14 residues. The repertoire was sequenced with immunoSEQ multiplex PCR; TCRdb's copy has only in-frame clones and lacks some. The data show more than 350,000 clones, 80% to 90% seen once. The specimen sequenced was PBMCs or T cells enriched from blood (not recorded which). The genes are TRBV28 and TRBJ1-4, with 7 positions matching TRBD1. This TCR was recovered from a man aged 18-30 years who had recovered from COVID-19. CDR3 bases: TGTGCCAGCAGTTTTGAGGGGGCTGGTGAAAAACTGTTTTTT. Translating it yields CASSFEGAGEKLFF.